Following are 27 T cell receptor beta chains from one sample sequenced in a study of blood T cell repertoires in COVID-19. Clones were sequenced by immunoSEQ multiplex PCR, and TCRdb holds only the in-frame ones, with some missing. The sample has roughly 230,000 clones; around 90% are singletons. The sample comprised peripheral blood. The receptors stem from a woman aged 60 to 75 with COVID-19, enrolled during active disease.

The rearrangement joins TRBV9 to TRBJ2-1; 10 nucleotides line up with TRBD2. Germline V gene data show CDR1 as SGDLS and CDR2 as YYNGEE. CDR3 length: 21 residues. V lost 4 bases to trimming and J lost 0 bases; unmatched junction nucleotides: 19. As DNA, the CDR3 is TGTGCCAGCAGCAGCCCCTCCCAACTAGCGGGGACCCTCCTCTCCTACAATGAGCAGTTCTTC. Its translation: CASSSPSQLAGTLLSYNEQFF.

The J gene is TRBJ1-2, the V gene TRBV7-2; 8 bases align to TRBD1. The CDR3 sequence is 14 residues long. Trimming took 2 bases from V and 7 from J; bases not matched to a gene: 6. In germline, CDR1 is SGHTA, CDR2 FQGNSA. CDR3 loop: CASSLSSGGVGYTF. The DNA for the CDR3 is TGTGCCAGCAGCTTAAGTTCAGGGGGCGTTGGCTACACCTTC.

CDR3 sequence reads: CAWSLTPGAFF. The CDR3 DNA is TGTGCCTGGAGTCTAACCCCGGGAGCTTTCTTT. This rearrangement joins TRBV30 to TRBJ1-1; D uncertain. The CDR3 is 11 residues long. Trimming cost V 2 bases and J 10 bases, with 11 bases left between them. The germline gives CDR1 GTSNPN, CDR2 SVGIG (reference sequence). Drawing the rest from reference TRBV30 and TRBJ1-1, the complete variable domain is SQTIHQWPATLVQPVGSPLSLECTVEGTSNPNLYWYRQAAGRGLQLLFYSVGIGQISSEVPQNLSASRPQDRQFILSSKKLLLSDSGFYLCAWSLTPGAFFGQGTRLTVV.

CDR3 sequence (DNA): TGTGCCAGCAGTGAATGGTGGAGGGACTCCTACGAGCAGTACTTC. It specifies CASSEWWRDSYEQYF. This rearrangement joins TRBV6-1 to TRBJ2-7, with D possibly matching TRBD2 (6 bases). Looked up from germline, CDR1 is MNHNS and CDR2 is SASEGT. Trimming shortened V by 2 bases and J by 0 bases, and 11 bases separated the two germline ends. CDR3 length: 15 amino acids.

This chain connects TRBV6-2 or TRBV6-3 to TRBJ1-2; D uncertain. V gave up 0 bases and J gave up 13 bases, with 12 bases separating them. This CDR3 has 12 amino acids. Germline assignment: CDR1 MNHEY and CDR2 SVGEGT. Here the CDR3 DNA reads TGTGCCAGCAGTTACTCGAGGTTTAGTGGCACCTTC. Translation: CASSYSRFSGTF.

The chain employs TRBV29-1 and TRBJ1-4; the match to TRBD1 covers 8 bases. The germline V gene has CDR1 SQVTM and CDR2 ANQGSEA. This CDR3 comprises 15 residues. The ends lost 6 bases at V and 0 bases at J; junction bases unmatched: 6. The chain's CDR3 is CSVGDRFATNEKLFF. CDR3 sequence (DNA): TGCAGCGTGGGGGACAGGTTTGCAACTAATGAAAAACTGTTTTTT.

The chain couples TRBV19 to TRBJ1-6, with 8 bases that match TRBD1. The CDR3 is 15 amino acids. Germline values: CDR1 LNHDA, CDR2 SQIVND (reference sequence). The ends lost 3 bases at V and 10 bases at J; junction bases unmatched: 8. CDR3 protein: CASSIPDRVKSPLHF. The CDR3 DNA sequence: TGTGCCAGTAGTATCCCGGACAGGGTAAAGTCACCCCTCCACTTT. Together with reference TRBV19 and TRBJ1-6, the CDR3 gives the full variable domain: DGGITQSPKYLFRKEGQNVTLSCEQNLNHDAMYWYRQDPGQGLRLIYYSQIVNDFQKGDIAEGYSVSREKKESFPLTVTSAQKNPTAFYLCASSIPDRVKSPLHFGNGTRLTVT.

In nucleotides, the CDR3 is TGTGCCACCTCCGGCAGGGGGCGGGCGCGTGAAAAACTGTTTTTT. Translated, it gives CATSGRGRAREKLFF. The chain has TRBV27 and TRBJ1-4, with 8 bases aligning to TRBD1. Germline V gives CDR1 MNHEY, CDR2 SMNVEV (reference sequence). The CDR3 totals 15 residues. V trimming: 10 bases; J trimming: 7 bases; junction bases outside the gene matches: 14.

J is TRBJ1-1 and V is TRBV20-1; D unresolved. CDR1 DFQATT and CDR2 SNEGSKA come from the germline V gene (reference sequence). V was shortened by 3 bases and J by 5 bases, with 19 bases between the two germline ends. The CDR3 spans 15 residues. This chain's CDR3 is CSASFGVPSGTEAFF. CDR3 nucleotides: TGCAGTGCTAGTTTTGGCGTCCCCTCGGGGACTGAAGCTTTCTTT.

The gene calls are TRBV6-5 and TRBJ2-6, with 7 bases aligning to TRBD1. The length of the CDR3 is 15 residues. Germline V gene sequence: CDR1 MNHEY, CDR2 SVGAGI. Germline trimming cut 7 bases from V and 2 bases from J; bases unmatched to any gene: 5. CDR3 sequence (DNA): TGTGCCAGCATCACAGGGGTACCTGGGGCCAACGTCCTGACTTTC. This encodes CASITGVPGANVLTF.

V is TRBV5-1 and J is TRBJ2-1; D is uncertain. V was shortened by 0 bases and J by 2 bases, with 9 bases between the two germline ends. The CDR3 is 15 amino acids. Germline V lookup: CDR1 SGHRS, CDR2 YFSETQ. The CDR3 reads CASSLGAATYNEQFF. In DNA, the CDR3 is TGCGCCAGCAGCTTGGGCGCGGCAACCTACAATGAGCAGTTCTTC.

This chain uses TRBV6-5 with TRBJ1-5; D may be TRBD1 (5 bases). The CDR3 sequence is 15 residues long. V lost 0 bases to trimming and J lost 7 bases, with 13 bases between them. Germline V gene lookup returns CDR1 MNHEY and CDR2 SVGAGI. The CDR3 DNA is TGTGCCAGCAGTTACTCGAGGTGGCAGGGACAGCCCCAGCATTTT. Encoded protein: CASSYSRWQGQPQHF.

CDR3 bases: TGTGCCAGCAGTTCCGGACAGGGGGCTTCAGATACGCAGTATTTT. Amino acids: CASSSGQGASDTQYF. The V and J genes are TRBV6-5 and TRBJ2-3, with 11 nucleotides matching TRBD1. The germline gives CDR1 MNHEY, CDR2 SVGAGI. The V segment lost 4 bases and the J segment 4 bases; nucleotides outside the gene matches: 4. There are 15 residues in the CDR3.

This clone appeared a single time. This chain uses TRBV7-8 with TRBJ1-2, with 7 bases lining up with TRBD1. The CDR3 spans 14 residues. CDR1 and CDR2 (germline): SGHVS, FQNEAQ. V was pared by 5 bases and J by 4 bases, with 7 bases of the junction left unmatched. CDR3 nucleotide sequence: TGTGCCAGCAGCCCAAGGACAGGCCCCTATGGCTACACCTTC. Translated, it gives CASSPRTGPYGYTF.

Regarding this clone: Within the sample, other DNA sequences also encode this same CDR3. This rearrangement joins TRBV3-1 (or the pseudogene TRBV3-2) to TRBJ1-4; 10 positions agree with TRBD1. V dropped 0 bases and J dropped 6; count of bases not matched to a gene: 4. From germline, CDR1 is LGHDT and CDR2 YNNKEL (reference sequence). The CDR3 sequence is 16 residues long. As DNA, the CDR3 is TGTGCCAGCAGCCAAGATCGGGGGACAGGGGATGAAAAACTGTTTTTT. It encodes CASSQDRGTGDEKLFF.

The J gene is TRBJ1-6, the V gene TRBV11-3; D not certain. With 1 base removed from V and 9 bases from J, the gap between germline ends came to 7 bases. The CDR3 is 13 residues long. In germline, CDR1 is SGHNT, CDR2 YENEEA. Here the CDR3 DNA reads TGTGCCAGCAGCTTAGGTACAAGTTCACCCCTCCACTTT. It yields the protein CASSLGTSSPLHF.

The chain carries TRBV19 and TRBJ1-6; the match to TRBD1 covers 7 bases. V trimming: 7 bases; J trimming: 1 base; junction bases outside the gene matches: 4. The V gene's germline CDR1 is LNHDA and CDR2 SQIVND (reference sequence). The CDR3 consists of 15 residues. In DNA form, the CDR3 reads TGTGCCAGTACCCCGACAGGGTCCTATAATTCACCCCTCCACTTT. This codes for CASTPTGSYNSPLHF. Full variable domain (rest looked up from reference TRBV19 and TRBJ1-6): DGGITQSPKYLFRKEGQNVTLSCEQNLNHDAMYWYRQDPGQGLRLIYYSQIVNDFQKGDIAEGYSVSREKKESFPLTVTSAQKNPTAFYLCASTPTGSYNSPLHFGNGTRLTVT.

V gene TRBV28 combines with J gene TRBJ2-2, with 8 nucleotides matching TRBD1. The CDR3 loop spans 11 amino acids. With V trimmed by 5 bases and J by 14 bases, 4 bases remained unmatched. Germline assignment: CDR1 MDHEN and CDR2 SYDVKM. The DNA of the CDR3 is TGTGCCAGCAGTGATACAGGGGGACTGTTTTTT. It specifies CASSDTGGLFF.

The CDR3 nucleotides are TGTGCCAGCAGTTATCCCGGGACAGGGGGCACCGGGGAGCTGTTTTTT. Translating gives CASSYPGTGGTGELFF. The rearrangement links TRBV6-5 to TRBJ2-2; 11 bases are shared with TRBD1. From germline, CDR1 is MNHEY and CDR2 SVGAGI. This CDR3 contains 16 residues. The V segment lost 3 bases and the J segment 4 bases; nucleotides outside the gene matches: 4.

This chain joins TRBV6-5 and TRBJ1-3; weak D call: TRBD1 (5 bases). The germline V and J ends were trimmed by 6 bases and 0 bases, with 12 bases remaining between them. The CDR3 is 15 residues long. CDR1 MNHEY and CDR2 SVGAGI come from the germline V gene. The CDR3: CASRRDGISGNTIYF. The CDR3 DNA follows: TGTGCCAGCAGGCGGGACGGAATCTCTGGAAACACCATATATTTT.

The chain combines TRBV9 with TRBJ2-7, with D perhaps TRBD2 (6 bases). The CDR3 length is 12 residues. V was shortened by 5 bases and J by 7 bases, with 13 bases between the two germline ends. The germline V gene encodes CDR1 SGDLS and CDR2 YYNGEE. The CDR3 DNA is TGTGCCAGCAGTATGTACGCGGGGGAGCAGTACTTC. Translating gives CASSMYAGEQYF.

J is TRBJ2-1 and V is TRBV25-1; 11 nucleotides agree with TRBD2. CDR3 length: 16 residues. CDR1 is MGHDK, CDR2 SYGVNS, per germline. V was pared by 7 bases and J by 5 bases, with 10 bases of the junction left unmatched. The CDR3 protein is CASTPRGTSGDNEQFF. The CDR3 coding sequence is TGTGCCAGCACCCCCAGGGGGACTAGCGGAGACAATGAGCAGTTCTTC.

The V gene is TRBV6-1, the J gene TRBJ1-4; D gene unclear. Between the trimmed V and J ends, which lost 3 bases and 8 bases, there was a span of 10 bases. Looked up from germline, CDR1 is MNHNS and CDR2 is SASEGT. This CDR3 is built from 13 residues. The DNA for the CDR3 is TGTGCCAGCAGTGATCCCCTAATAGAAAAACTGTTTTTT. This translates into CASSDPLIEKLFF.

This clone came up a few times. The rearrangement joins TRBV7-9 to TRBJ1-1; weak D call: TRBD1 (5 bases). Germline loops: CDR1 SEHNR, CDR2 FQNEAQ (reference sequence). The V end was cut by 3 bases, the J end by 8 bases, with 10 bases between. CDR3 length equals 12 residues. CDR3 loop: CASSLGAGEAFF. For the CDR3, the DNA is TGTGCCAGCAGCTTGGGTGCAGGGGAAGCTTTCTTT.

V and J are TRBV9 and TRBJ2-7; no reliable D call. Germline CDR1 and CDR2: SGDLS and YYNGEE. The CDR3 consists of 14 residues. The germline V and J ends were trimmed by 3 bases and 9 bases, with 19 bases remaining between them. The CDR3 spells CASSGPRSSVGQYF. The CDR3 DNA follows: TGTGCCAGCAGCGGCCCCCGTTCCAGCGTCGGGCAGTACTTC.

The CDR3 reads CASSNPGRSATNEKLFF. For the CDR3, the DNA is TGTGCCAGCAGCAACCCTGGGAGGTCCGCAACTAATGAAAAACTGTTTTTT. The chain couples TRBV21-1 to TRBJ1-4. TRBV21-1 is a documented pseudogene. CDR3 length: 17 residues.

V is TRBV7-3 and J is TRBJ2-7, with a tentative D call TRBD2 (6 bases). This CDR3 contains 14 residues. The V end lost 1 base, the J end lost 5 bases, and 12 bases lay between the germline ends. Germline lookup yields CDR1 SGHTA and CDR2 FQGTGA. CDR3 amino acids: CASSLMGPGDEQYF. Here the CDR3 DNA reads TGTGCCAGCAGCTTAATGGGGCCGGGGGACGAGCAGTACTTC. Full variable domain (missing parts from reference TRBV7-3 and TRBJ2-7): GAGVSQTPSNKVTEKGKYVELRCDPISGHTALYWYRQSLGQGPEFLIYFQGTGAADDSGLPNDRFFAVRPEGSVSTLKIQRTERGDSAVYLCASSLMGPGDEQYFGPGTRLTVT.